These 31 T cell receptor beta chains originate from one sample sequenced in a study of T cell repertoires in cytomegalovirus infection. One entry per CDR3 protein results from TCRdb running MiXCR on the reads. Of a few hundred thousand distinct CDR3 sequences in the sample, over 7.5% are singletons; the top ten hold about 4.5%. The sequencing input was PBMCs. These receptors originate from a human donor in good health (CMV status not recorded). Some clones in this sample may be carry-over from other donors' samples.

This chain uses TRBV15 with TRBJ2-1; 8 bases align to TRBD2. There are 13 residues in the CDR3. V was pared by 3 bases and J by 9 bases, with 4 bases of the junction left unmatched. Germline CDR1 reads LNHNV; CDR2 reads YYDKDF (reference sequence). The CDR3 region is CATSRRGAAEQFF. CDR3 DNA sequence: TGTGCCACCAGCAGGCGGGGGGCAGCTGAGCAGTTCTTC.

This chain joins TRBV7-2 and TRBJ2-3, with 8 bases fitting TRBD2. The CDR3 spans 16 residues. In germline, CDR1 is SGHTA, CDR2 FQGNSA. V gave up 6 bases and J gave up 4 bases; unmatched junction bases: 12. CDR3 sequence reads: CASSIGGGGKSDTQYF. In DNA form, the CDR3 reads TGTGCCAGCAGTATCGGGGGGGGGGGTAAATCAGATACGCAGTATTTT.

At least ten counts were recorded for this clonotype. The V and J genes are TRBV28 and TRBJ1-3; 7 nucleotides align to TRBD1. V lost 6 bases, J lost 1 base, and 6 bases stayed unmatched. Looked up from germline, CDR1 is MDHEN and CDR2 is SYDVKM. The CDR3 is 15 amino acids. CDR3: CASRRQGGSGNTIYF. The CDR3, as DNA: TGTGCCAGCAGACGACAGGGAGGGTCTGGAAACACCATATATTTT.

The rearrangement joins TRBV7-2 to TRBJ1-5, with TRBD1 matching over 10 bases. V shed 4 bases, J shed 5 bases, and the junction held 8 bases outside the gene matches. This CDR3 has 16 residues. The germline V gene encodes CDR1 SGHTA and CDR2 FQGNSA. CDR3 region: CASSSPGQGIHQPQHF. The CDR3 DNA reads TGTGCCAGCAGCTCCCCGGGACAGGGGATTCATCAGCCCCAGCATTTT.

This clonotype was seen at least ten times. The chain is built from TRBV7-8 and TRBJ2-1; tentative D call: TRBD2 (6 bases). The germline gives CDR1 SGHVS, CDR2 FQNEAQ. Trimming took 2 bases from V and 3 from J, leaving 14 bases between them. This CDR3 is built from 16 residues. The CDR3 region has the DNA TGTGCCAGCAGCTTACCTCCCTCGACTAGCTACAATGAGCAGTTCTTC. As protein: CASSLPPSTSYNEQFF. Drawing the rest from reference TRBV7-8 and TRBJ2-1, the complete variable domain is GAGVSQSPRYKVAKRGQDVALRCDPISGHVSLFWYQQALGQGPEFLTYFQNEAQLDKSGLPSDRFFAERPEGSVSTLKIQRTQQEDSAVYLCASSLPPSTSYNEQFFGPGTRLTVL.

The chain uses TRBV7-2 and TRBJ2-1; the match to TRBD2 covers 11 bases. This CDR3 spans 15 amino acids. V trimming: 2 bases; J trimming: 8 bases; junction bases outside the gene matches: 5. CDR1 and CDR2 (germline): SGHTA, FQGNSA. As DNA, the CDR3 is TGTGCCAGCAGCTTAACTAGCGGGAGATTCGATGAGCAGTTCTTC. Its translation: CASSLTSGRFDEQFF.

The table lists this clonotype with many counts. The genes are TRBV29-1 and TRBJ2-3; tentatively, D is TRBD2 (5 bases). V gave up 6 bases and J gave up 1 base, with 11 bases separating them. The germline V gene encodes CDR1 SQVTM and CDR2 ANQGSEA. The CDR3 runs 13 residues. Here the CDR3 DNA reads TGCAGCGTGCCCACTAGTGGCACAGATACGCAGTATTTT. It specifies CSVPTSGTDTQYF.

This clonotype was counted ten times or more. V gene TRBV6-1 combines with J gene TRBJ2-6; a possible D gene is TRBD2 (6 bases). Germline CDR1 and CDR2: MNHNS and SASEGT. CDR3 size: 15 residues. V was pared by 6 bases and J by 0 bases, with 9 bases between. CDR3 loop: CASRMGGSGANVLTF. The CDR3 DNA sequence: TGTGCCAGCAGAATGGGGGGCTCTGGGGCCAACGTCCTGACTTTC.

This sequence joins TRBV12-3 or TRBV12-4 and TRBJ2-5; the D call may be TRBD1 or TRBD2 (6 bases each). The CDR3 totals 15 residues. The V and J ends lost 3 bases and 4 bases respectively, with 15 bases between them. CDR3 sequence reads: CASSLKGGGIETQYF. The CDR3 DNA sequence: TGTGCCAGCAGTTTGAAGGGGGGCGGTATAGAGACCCAGTACTTC.

This clonotype was counted ten times or more. V is TRBV7-6 and J is TRBJ1-5; D remains unclear. CDR1 SGHVS and CDR2 FNYEAQ come from the germline V gene. Trimming stripped 6 bases from V and 8 bases from J, with 20 bases between. There are 15 residues in the CDR3. Written as DNA, the CDR3 is TGTGCCAGCAGTGAATACGAGGATACATTAGAGCCCCAGCATTTT. Encoded protein: CASSEYEDTLEPQHF. The entire variable domain, with the rest obtained from reference TRBV7-6 and TRBJ1-5, is as follows: GAGVSQSPRYKVTKRGQDVALRCDPISGHVSLYWYRQALGQGPEFLTYFNYEAQQDKSGLPNDRFSAERPEGSISTLTIQRTEQRDSAMYRCASSEYEDTLEPQHFGDGTRLSIL.

This clonotype was recorded many times. V is TRBV7-2 and J is TRBJ2-3; D uncertain. The germline V and J ends were trimmed by 5 bases and 0 bases, with 9 bases remaining between them. The CDR3 is made up of 14 amino acids. CDR1 and CDR2 from the germline V gene are SGHTA and FQGNSA. In DNA form, the CDR3 reads TGTGCCAGCAGCCCCCTCTCCAGCACAGATACGCAGTATTTT. Its protein is CASSPLSSTDTQYF. Based on the CDR3 plus reference TRBV7-2 and TRBJ2-3, the full variable domain is GAGVSQSPSNKVTEKGKDVELRCDPISGHTALYWYRQSLGQGLEFLIYFQGNSAPDKSGLPSDRFSAERTGGSVSTLTIQRTQQEDSAVYLCASSPLSSTDTQYFGPGTRLTVL.

This clonotype was detected ten times or more. This rearrangement joins TRBV15 to TRBJ1-2; D might be TRBD1 (6 bases). The CDR3 loop spans 14 amino acids. Germline lookup yields CDR1 LNHNV and CDR2 YYDKDF (reference sequence). V lost 6 bases to trimming and J lost 4 bases, with 15 bases between them. CDR3 loop: CATRGAGDPYGYTF. CDR3 sequence (DNA): TGTGCCACCAGAGGGGCAGGGGACCCCTATGGCTACACCTTC.

At least ten counts were recorded for this clonotype. V is TRBV7-2 and J is TRBJ2-7, with 12 bases matching TRBD2. V lost 7 bases, J lost 12 bases, and 13 bases stayed unmatched. The germline V gene encodes CDR1 SGHTA and CDR2 FQGNSA. The CDR3 loop spans 14 amino acids. The CDR3 coding sequence is TGTGCCAGCATGGTGTCGTCTAGCGGGGGGGCGGCGTACTTC. Its translation is CASMVSSSGGAAYF.

This clonotype was counted at least ten times. V usage is TRBV7-2 and J usage is TRBJ2-7; D not resolved. Germline V gene sequence: CDR1 SGHTA, CDR2 FQGNSA. Trimming pared 4 bases from V and 7 bases from J, leaving 8 bases between. This CDR3 spans 11 amino acids. CDR3 protein: CASSSLEEQYF. DNA of the CDR3: TGTGCCAGCAGCTCCCTGGAAGAGCAGTACTTC.

This clonotype was seen many times. The chain employs TRBV7-2 and TRBJ2-1; D is possibly TRBD2 (6 bases). The CDR3 is 19 residues long. V gave up 1 base and J gave up 2 bases, with 21 bases separating them. Germline loops: CDR1 SGHTA, CDR2 FQGNSA. The CDR3 here is CASSLGAGWGGGTYNEQFF. DNA for the CDR3: TGTGCCAGCAGCTTAGGGGCCGGGTGGGGAGGAGGAACCTACAATGAGCAGTTCTTC.

This clonotype has at least ten counts. The chain recombines TRBV10-3 with TRBJ1-1; D perhaps matches TRBD1 (6 bases). V was pared by 4 bases and J by 4 bases, with 19 bases between. This CDR3 spans 16 amino acids. CDR1 and CDR2 from the germline V gene are ENHRY and SYGVKD. CDR3 in amino acids: CAISAPRAGVATEAFF. DNA of the CDR3: TGTGCCATCAGTGCCCCCCGGGCAGGGGTCGCCACTGAAGCTTTCTTT.

This clonotype was found a few times. The V call is TRBV12-3 or TRBV12-4, the J call TRBJ2-7; D gene ambiguous. This CDR3 has 13 residues. V was shortened by 6 bases and J by 4 bases, with 13 bases between the two germline ends. The CDR3 sequence is CASSPWVGYEQYF. CDR3 nucleotides: TGTGCCAGCAGCCCGTGGGTGGGTTACGAGCAGTACTTC.

This chain uses TRBV25-1 with TRBJ2-3; D not resolved. Germline CDR1 is MGHDK and CDR2 is SYGVNS. The CDR3 is 16 amino acids. Trimming pared 2 bases from V and 1 base from J, leaving 13 bases between. CDR3 region: CASSERGGLRTDTQYF. The DNA for the CDR3 is TGTGCCAGCAGTGAACGCGGCGGTCTGCGCACAGATACGCAGTATTTT.

This clonotype was seen only a few times. This chain joins TRBV7-8 and TRBJ2-7, with TRBD2 matching 9 bases. The length of the CDR3 is 15 residues. V trimming: 5 bases; J trimming: 3 bases; junction bases outside the gene matches: 8. Germline CDR1 is SGHVS and CDR2 is FQNEAQ. CDR3 amino acids: CASSPLAGNYYEQYF. CDR3 DNA: TGTGCCAGCAGCCCGCTAGCGGGGAATTACTACGAGCAGTACTTC.

This clonotype showed up many times. The chain employs TRBV7-2 and TRBJ1-2; D perhaps matches TRBD1 (6 bases). Germline CDR1 SGHTA, CDR2 FQGNSA. Trimming took off 1 base at V and 0 bases at J, with 9 bases between the two ends. CDR3 length equals 15 residues. For the CDR3, the DNA is TGTGCCAGCAGCTTAGATGAGGGGGCTAACTATGGCTACACCTTC. Translating it yields CASSLDEGANYGYTF.

This clonotype was seen many times. This chain joins TRBV7-8 and TRBJ1-4; the D gene is possibly TRBD1 (6 bases). Germline CDR1 and CDR2: SGHVS and FQNEAQ. The CDR3 spans 18 residues. The V end lost 1 base, the J end lost 10 bases, and 25 bases lay between the germline ends. The CDR3, as DNA: TGTGCCAGCAGCTTAGGGAGGGAGGGGGGCCACGTGTTGGGAAAACTGTTTTTT. Its translation is CASSLGREGGHVLGKLFF.

The sample holds a few counts of this clonotype. The rearrangement uses TRBV20-1 and TRBJ1-3; no clear D gene. Trimming left V 4 bases short and J 5 bases short, with 12 bases between. Looked up from germline, CDR1 is DFQATT and CDR2 is SNEGSKA (reference sequence). The CDR3 contains 13 residues. The CDR3 coding sequence is TGCAGTGCTACAGAACTCGTGAGAAACACCATATATTTT. Protein: CSATELVRNTIYF.

This clonotype was counted many times. The rearrangement joins TRBV7-2 to TRBJ1-5; 7 bases line up with TRBD1. Trimming cost V 6 bases and J 7 bases; bases outside gene matches: 6. CDR1 is SGHTA and CDR2 is FQGNSA in the germline V gene. The CDR3 sequence is 13 residues long. Written as DNA, the CDR3 is TGTGCCAGCAGTCGACAGGGAAGGCAGCCCCAGCATTTT. It is translated as CASSRQGRQPQHF.

This clonotype has ten or more counts. V gene TRBV7-2 combines with J gene TRBJ2-3; D gene ambiguous. This CDR3 has 15 amino acids. Trimming removed 2 bases at V and 2 bases at J, with 11 bases between. Germline V gives CDR1 SGHTA, CDR2 FQGNSA. The CDR3 bases are TGTGCCAGCAGCTTACAGGCCGTGCTCACAGATACGCAGTATTTT. It encodes CASSLQAVLTDTQYF.

This clonotype appeared many times. The J gene is TRBJ2-2, the V gene TRBV7-2; D is uncertain. CDR3 length equals 14 residues. V was pared by 2 bases and J by 2 bases, with 6 bases between. CDR1 and CDR2 from the germline V gene are SGHTA and FQGNSA. CDR3 in amino acids: CASSLKPNTGELFF. The CDR3 DNA is TGTGCCAGCAGCTTAAAACCCAACACCGGGGAGCTGTTTTTT. The variable domain in full, completed from reference TRBV7-2 and TRBJ2-2, reads GAGVSQSPSNKVTEKGKDVELRCDPISGHTALYWYRQSLGQGLEFLIYFQGNSAPDKSGLPSDRFSAERTGGSVSTLTIQRTQQEDSAVYLCASSLKPNTGELFFGEGSRLTVL.

This clonotype was seen ten or more times. The chain is built from TRBV7-2 and TRBJ1-2, with D perhaps TRBD1 (6 bases). The CDR3 runs 13 residues. V was clipped by 3 bases and J by 4 bases, with 9 bases between them. CDR1 and CDR2 from the germline V gene are SGHTA and FQGNSA. CDR3 residues: CASSFGGAYGYTF. CDR3 in DNA: TGTGCCAGCAGCTTCGGGGGGGCCTATGGCTACACCTTC.

The CDR3 sequence is CASSMMLAGAYNEQFF. The CDR3 DNA reads TGTGCCAGTAGTATGATGTTGGCGGGGGCGTACAATGAGCAGTTCTTC. The J gene is TRBJ2-1, the V gene TRBV19; D may be TRBD2 (7 bases). The germline CDR1 and CDR2 sequences are LNHDA and SQIVND (reference sequence). The germline V and J ends were trimmed by 3 bases and 4 bases, with 16 bases remaining between them. The CDR3 runs to 16 residues.

This clonotype was counted between two and nine times. The chain carries TRBV18 and TRBJ1-5; D perhaps matches TRBD1 (5 bases). Trimming left V 3 bases short and J 1 base short, with 13 bases between. CDR1 is KGHSH, CDR2 LQKENI, per germline. This CDR3 is built from 16 residues. This chain's CDR3 is CASSPREYSSNQPQHF. In nucleotides, the CDR3 is TGTGCCAGCTCACCCAGGGAATACTCAAGCAATCAGCCCCAGCATTTT.

This clonotype was seen only a few times. This chain connects TRBV6-8 to TRBJ2-1; no firm D call. The CDR3 consists of 12 residues. The germline gives CDR1 MNHGY, CDR2 SAAAGT. Trimming removed 0 bases at V and 6 bases at J, with 3 bases between. As DNA, the CDR3 is TGTGCCAGCAGTTACTCTGGCAATGAGCAGTTCTTC. It codes for CASSYSGNEQFF.

The V call is TRBV7-3, the J call TRBJ2-3; 15 nucleotides match TRBD2. Looked up from germline, CDR1 is SGHTA and CDR2 is FQGTGA. The CDR3 is 16 amino acids. The ends lost 5 bases at V and 5 bases at J; junction bases unmatched: 5. CDR3 loop: CASSGMGLAGGDTQYF. CDR3 DNA: TGTGCCAGCAGCGGGATGGGACTAGCGGGAGGAGATACGCAGTATTTT.

This clonotype was recorded many times. The CDR3 is CASSLTGRAGRTLDTEAFF. DNA for the CDR3: TGTGCCAGCAGCTTAACGGGAAGGGCAGGGAGGACACTGGACACTGAAGCTTTCTTT. V usage is TRBV7-3 and J usage is TRBJ1-1; D perhaps matches TRBD1 (5 bases). The CDR3 is 19 residues long. In germline, CDR1 is SGHTA, CDR2 FQGTGA. Deletions cut 0 bases from V and 3 bases from J, with 23 bases between.